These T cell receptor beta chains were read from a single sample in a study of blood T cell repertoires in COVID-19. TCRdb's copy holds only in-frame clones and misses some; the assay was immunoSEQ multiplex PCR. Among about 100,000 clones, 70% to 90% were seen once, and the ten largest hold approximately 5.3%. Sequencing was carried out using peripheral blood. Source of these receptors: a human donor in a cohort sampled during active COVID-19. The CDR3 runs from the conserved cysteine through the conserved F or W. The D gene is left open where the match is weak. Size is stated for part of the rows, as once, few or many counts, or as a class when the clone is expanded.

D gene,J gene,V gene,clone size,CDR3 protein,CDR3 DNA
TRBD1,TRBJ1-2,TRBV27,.,CASRDGQGAHYGYTF,TGTGCCAGCAGGGACGGACAGGGGGCTCACTATGGCTACACCTTC
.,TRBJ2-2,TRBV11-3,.,CASSLDGGPTGELFF,TGTGCCAGCAGCTTAGATGGCGGCCCTACCGGGGAGCTGTTTTTT
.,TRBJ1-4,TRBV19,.,CASSIGAAGLISGKLFF,TGTGCCAGTAGTATAGGTGCCGCGGGCCTTATTTCCGGAAAACTGTTTTTT
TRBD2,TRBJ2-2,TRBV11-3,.,CASSSTSGLGELFF,TGTGCCAGCAGCTCGACTAGCGGTTTGGGGGAGCTGTTTTTT
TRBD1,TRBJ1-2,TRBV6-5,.,CASSVDRGLTF,TGTGCCAGCAGCGTGGACAGGGGTTTAACCTTC
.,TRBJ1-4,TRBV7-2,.,CASSLVGGGLFF,TGTGCCAGCAGCTTAGTTGGCGGAGGACTGTTTTTT
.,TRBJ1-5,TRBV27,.,CASRGRGYQPQHF,TGTGCCAGCAGAGGCAGGGGATATCAGCCCCAGCATTTT
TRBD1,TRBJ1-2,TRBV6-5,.,CASSYFDRDGYGYTF,TGTGCCAGCAGTTATTTCGACAGGGACGGCTATGGCTACACCTTC
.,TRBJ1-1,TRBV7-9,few,CASSEGGANTEAFF,TGTGCCAGCAGCGAAGGAGGAGCGAACACTGAAGCTTTCTTT
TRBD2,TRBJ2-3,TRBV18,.,CASSRTSGSSDTQYF,TGTGCCAGCTCAAGGACTAGCGGGAGTTCAGATACGCAGTATTTT
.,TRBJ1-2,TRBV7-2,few,CASSLEQTNYGYTF,TGTGCCAGCAGCTTAGAACAGACTAACTATGGCTACACCTTC
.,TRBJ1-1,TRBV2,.,CASSEAQGSLNTEAFF,TGTGCCAGCAGTGAAGCGCAGGGGAGTCTGAACACTGAAGCTTTCTTT
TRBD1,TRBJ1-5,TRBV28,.,CASRTGGSVSNQPQHF,TGTGCCAGCCGAACAGGGGGCTCTGTTAGCAATCAGCCCCAGCATTTT
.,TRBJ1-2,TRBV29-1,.,CSVERPGQRYGYTF,TGCAGCGTTGAACGCCCCGGACAGAGGTATGGCTACACCTTC
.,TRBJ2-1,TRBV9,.,CASSVGGRANNEQFF,TGTGCCAGCAGCGTGGGTGGGAGAGCCAACAATGAGCAGTTCTTC
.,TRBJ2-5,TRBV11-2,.,CASSPSRGRTQYF,TGTGCCAGCAGCCCATCAAGGGGTCGGACCCAGTACTTC
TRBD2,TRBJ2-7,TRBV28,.,CASSLVSGRAQGAEQYF,TGTGCCAGCAGTTTAGTGAGCGGGAGGGCCCAAGGTGCTGAGCAGTACTTC
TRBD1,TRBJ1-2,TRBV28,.,CASRKTGNYGYTF,TGTGCCAGCAGGAAGACAGGGAACTATGGCTACACCTTC
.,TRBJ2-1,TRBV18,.,CASSPPVYNEQFF,TGTGCCAGCTCACCTCCCGTATACAATGAGCAGTTCTTC
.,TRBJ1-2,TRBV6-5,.,CASSYSYGENYGYTF,TGTGCCAGCAGTTACTCCTACGGGGAAAACTATGGCTACACCTTC
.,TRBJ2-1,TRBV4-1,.,CASSLGSSASSYNEQFF,TGCGCCAGCAGCCTTGGATCTAGCGCGAGCTCCTACAATGAGCAGTTCTTC